This record looks at one TCR beta chain sequence and its context. Its specificity is not known. This entry is derived from a study of identical twins. Study results and limitations: Zero-insertion findings could be partly confounded by invariant cells (MAIT and iNKT cells). Twins shared beta out-of-frame sequences in excess, but this excess was weaker.

Via MiXCR, TCRdb re-called the 5' RACE reads, giving one row per CDR3 protein. The sample lists under 300,000 distinct CDR3 sequences; about 8.3% were seen once. The same sample was also used in a study of yellow fever vaccine responses in identical twins.

The origin of this receptor is a woman aged 18-30 years in good health. The sequencing input was CD8+ T cells sorted from blood.

Written as DNA, the CDR3 is TGTGCCAGCAGCCAACCCGATGGACTAGCGGGGCAAGAGACCCAGTACTTC. It yields the protein CASSQPDGLAGQETQYF. J is TRBJ2-5 and V is TRBV3-1; TRBD2 aligns across 12 bases. Germline V gene sequence: CDR1 LGHDT, CDR2 YNNKEL (reference sequence). The CDR3 length is 17 residues. V was pared by 2 bases and J by 2 bases, with 6 bases of the junction left unmatched.